The clone carrying this TCR beta chain was seen a handful of times. Its antigen is not identified. TCR alpha and beta CDR3 regions were amplified from RNA using iRepertoire nested multiplex PCR. TCRdb re-derived calls from the multiplex PCR reads in MiXCR, one entry per CDR3 protein. The repertoire holds under 200,000 distinct CDR3 sequences, with approximately 40% as singletons. The data derive from a study of glioma-infiltrating T cells. Study-wide points: Tissue-blood divergence was below expectation in non-neoplastic patients, above in gliomas.

J was trimmed by 3 bases and V by 3 bases; bases with no gene match: 3. Germline CDR1 is LGHDT and CDR2 is YNNKEL (reference sequence). This CDR3 has 15 residues. The V call is TRBV3-1, the J call TRBJ2-3; 10 bases are a match to TRBD2. The clonotype was recovered from a human donor with low-grade glioma or glioblastoma, undergoing nonglioma brain surgery, or in good health (not recorded which). The sequencing sample was made of glioma tissue, nonneoplastic brain tissue, or PBMCs (not recorded which). The CDR3 loop reads CASSHRTSGTDTQYF. In DNA form, the CDR3 reads TGTGCCAGCAGCCACCGGACTAGCGGTACAGATACGCAGTATTTT.